The 27 T cell receptor beta chains in this list originate from one sample, sequenced in a study of blood T cells in healthy people across ages (dated by TCRdb to about 2015). The library relied on 5' RACE. A second PCR of about 7 to 12 cycles was run with a J-beta primer mix and a sample-barcoded 5' primer. The public sequencing data were trimmed at Q25 with fastp and processed into clonotypes with MiXCR by TCRdb, which kept only in-frame beta chains. Rows merge per CDR3 protein into single entries with the most common DNA and genes. The sample yields some 1,800,000 distinct CDR3 sequences; about two fifths were counted once. Roughly 23% of the sample rests with the top ten. Material: blood. Receptors originate from a human donor in good health.

This clonotype was found a few times. The V and J genes are TRBV12-3 or TRBV12-4 and TRBJ2-3, with D perhaps matching TRBD2 (5 bases). The CDR3 is 15 amino acids. V lost 6 bases and J lost 0, with 13 bases in between. The CDR3 nucleotides are TGTGCCAGCAGCCACCGAGGGTACAGCACAGATACGCAGTATTTT. Protein product: CASSHRGYSTDTQYF.

This sequence joins TRBV6-5 and TRBJ2-3; possibly TRBD1 for D (5 bases). V was cut by 0 bases and J by 3 bases, with 19 bases left in between. Germline V gene data show CDR1 as MNHEY and CDR2 as SVGAGI. The CDR3 has 18 residues. In nucleotides, the CDR3 is TGTGCCAGCAGTTACTCGAGGTCTGACAGCATATATACAGATACGCAGTATTTT. It is translated as CASSYSRSDSIYTDTQYF.

This clonotype was seen only a few times. This chain links TRBV11-3 with TRBJ2-3; 11 bases are shared with TRBD1. Germline V gene sequence: CDR1 SGHNT, CDR2 YENEEA. This CDR3 spans 15 amino acids. The V segment lost 5 bases and the J segment 5 bases; nucleotides outside the gene matches: 6. As DNA, the CDR3 is TGTGCCAGCAGCCCTAGGACAGGGGGCTTAGATACGCAGTATTTT. This codes for CASSPRTGGLDTQYF.

This clonotype appeared a few times. The chain couples TRBV7-9 to TRBJ1-2, with D uncertain. The CDR3 runs 14 residues. V was trimmed by 6 bases and J by 0 bases, leaving 11 bases between them. Germline V gives CDR1 SEHNR, CDR2 FQNEAQ (reference sequence). CDR3 in amino acids: CASRRDIANYGYTF. CDR3 coding DNA: TGTGCCAGCAGGCGAGATATCGCTAACTATGGCTACACCTTC.

V gene TRBV3-1 combines with J gene TRBJ1-2, with 7 bases aligning to TRBD1. V dropped 10 bases and J dropped 2; count of bases not matched to a gene: 13. Germline values: CDR1 LGHDT, CDR2 YNNKEL (reference sequence). The CDR3 is made up of 15 amino acids. In nucleotides, the CDR3 is TGTGCCACCACTGGGACAGTTACGTCGAACTATGGCTACACCTTC. It codes for CATTGTVTSNYGYTF.

In its sample, this clonotype was seen once. The V gene is TRBV20-1, the J gene TRBJ2-4, with TRBD1 matching 7 bases. The J call may be in error: the DNA end matches TRBJ2-7 better. The CDR3 consists of 15 residues. Germline V gene sequence: CDR1 DFQATT, CDR2 SNEGSKA (reference sequence). The CDR3 DNA sequence: TGCAGTGCTAGAGACCTTCGGACAGGAACCTACGAGCAGTACTTC. This gives the protein CSARDLRTGTYEQYF.

This chain connects TRBV20-1 to TRBJ2-7, with 8 bases identical to TRBD1. V gave up 6 bases and J gave up 3 bases; unmatched junction bases: 13. The CDR3 sequence is 15 residues long. Germline values: CDR1 DFQATT, CDR2 SNEGSKA (reference sequence). The CDR3 nucleotides are TGCAGTGCCATCCGGGCGGACAGGGAATTCTACGAGCAGTACTTC. Its protein is CSAIRADREFYEQYF.

J is TRBJ2-3 and V is TRBV4-1, with a tentative D call TRBD1 (6 bases). Looked up from germline, CDR1 is MGHRA and CDR2 is YSYEKL. Trimming left V 4 bases short and J 11 bases short, with 19 bases between. The CDR3 contains 14 residues. CDR3 region: CASSRSNYRELQYF. DNA for the CDR3: TGCGCCAGCAGCCGTAGCAACTACAGGGAATTGCAGTATTTT.

The chain is built from TRBV9 and TRBJ2-5; D is perhaps TRBD1 or TRBD2 (5 bases each). Germline V gene sequence: CDR1 SGDLS, CDR2 YYNGEE. Trimming took off 0 bases at V and 1 base at J, with 16 bases between the two ends. The CDR3 length is 17 residues. The CDR3 DNA reads TGTGCCAGCAGCGTAGTCACGGGATTAGGGGTCCAAGAGACCCAGTACTTC. As protein: CASSVVTGLGVQETQYF. Supplemented by reference TRBV9 and TRBJ2-5, the full variable domain reads DSGVTQTPKHLITATGQRVTLRCSPRSGDLSVYWYQQSLDQGLQFLIQYYNGEERAKGNILERFSAQQFPDLHSELNLSSLELGDSALYFCASSVVTGLGVQETQYFGPGTRLLVL.

This clonotype has only a few counts. The chain recombines TRBV20-1 with TRBJ2-4; 8 nucleotides line up with TRBD2. The germline V gene encodes CDR1 DFQATT and CDR2 SNEGSKA (reference sequence). Trimming at V came to 7 bases and at J to 6 bases, leaving 5 bases not matched to a gene. CDR3 size: 12 residues. For the CDR3, the DNA is TGCAGTGTTCACGGGGGGGGAAACATTCAGTACTTC. It translates to CSVHGGGNIQYF.

This chain connects TRBV23-1 to TRBJ2-4, with D unresolved. The J call is doubtful: the DNA matches TRBJ2-7 better. TRBV23-1 is sorted into the ORF group, with uncertain function. The CDR3 is 14 residues long. The CDR3 region has the DNA TGCGCCAGCAGTCTGACCTGGGTATACCGCGAGCAGTACTTC. It is translated as CASSLTWVYREQYF.

The V call is TRBV29-1, the J call TRBJ1-1; D remains unclear. Germline values: CDR1 SQVTM, CDR2 ANQGSEA. The CDR3 is 12 residues long. Trimming shortened V by 2 bases and J by 1 base, and 5 bases separated the two germline ends. CDR3: CSVEIRNTEAFF. CDR3 DNA sequence: TGCAGCGTTGAAATCAGGAACACTGAAGCTTTCTTT.

The rearrangement joins TRBV3-1 to TRBJ1-5; D is unclear. The length of the CDR3 is 14 residues. Germline CDR1 reads LGHDT; CDR2 reads YNNKEL (reference sequence). V lost 6 bases and J lost 11, with 20 bases in between. The CDR3 DNA is TGTGCCAGCAGTCAGAGCTTTGCGGGTGGGGCCCAGCATTTT. It codes for CASSQSFAGGAQHF.

The gene calls are TRBV9 and TRBJ2-3; 10 bases agree with TRBD2. V was pared by 4 bases and J by 3 bases, with 8 bases of the junction left unmatched. CDR3 size: 16 residues. From germline, CDR1 is SGDLS and CDR2 YYNGEE. CDR3 sequence: CASSPIAGGWTDTQYF. DNA of the CDR3: TGTGCCAGCAGCCCAATAGCGGGGGGATGGACAGATACGCAGTATTTT. The full variable domain, completed using reference TRBV9 and TRBJ2-3, is DSGVTQTPKHLITATGQRVTLRCSPRSGDLSVYWYQQSLDQGLQFLIQYYNGEERAKGNILERFSAQQFPDLHSELNLSSLELGDSALYFCASSPIAGGWTDTQYFGPGTRLTVL.

This sequence joins TRBV9 and TRBJ1-2, with D possibly TRBD1 on 6 matching bases. This CDR3 has 15 residues. From germline, CDR1 is SGDLS and CDR2 YYNGEE. The V gene lost 0 bases and the J gene lost 7 bases, with 16 bases spanning the gap. The CDR3 bases are TGTGCCAGCAGCGTAGGGGGCGGTCAGGGGATTGGCTACACCTTC. Protein sequence: CASSVGGGQGIGYTF.

The chain has TRBV5-1 and TRBJ2-3; a possible D gene is TRBD1 (6 bases). Germline V lookup: CDR1 SGHRS, CDR2 YFSETQ. V lost 4 bases and J lost 2, with 11 bases in between. This CDR3 has 14 amino acids. The CDR3 coding sequence is TGCGCCAGCAGCATCCGGGACAACACAGATACGCAGTATTTT. It codes for CASSIRDNTDTQYF.

The chain links TRBV4-1 to TRBJ1-1; possibly TRBD1 for D (5 bases). Trimming stripped 0 bases from V and 3 bases from J, with 17 bases between. The CDR3 sequence is 17 residues long. Germline CDR1 MGHRA, CDR2 YSYEKL. The CDR3 bases are TGCGCCAGCAGCCAAGACCGGACAAGGCCTAGGGACACTGAAGCTTTCTTT. It translates to CASSQDRTRPRDTEAFF.

This clonotype was observed a few times. The V and J genes are TRBV29-1 and TRBJ1-2; D gene uncertain. V was trimmed by 1 base and J by 10 bases, leaving 13 bases between them. The germline gives CDR1 SQVTM, CDR2 ANQGSEA. The CDR3 sequence is 12 residues long. The CDR3 nucleotides read TGCAGCGTTGAAGGCATAGAAGGGTACTACACCTTC. Encoded protein: CSVEGIEGYYTF. Drawing the rest from reference TRBV29-1 and TRBJ1-2, the complete variable domain is SAVISQKPSRDICQRGTSLTIQCQVDSQVTMMFWYRQQPGQSLTLIATANQGSEATYESGFVIDKFPISRPNLTFSTLTVSNMSPEDSSIYLCSVEGIEGYYTFGSGTRLTVV.

The chain is built from TRBV20-1 and TRBJ2-3; possibly TRBD2 for D (5 bases). The ends were cut back, 8 bases at V and 1 base at J, with 16 bases in the middle. Germline CDR1 reads DFQATT; CDR2 reads SNEGSKA (reference sequence). The length of the CDR3 is 14 residues. The CDR3 sequence: CSSKLGVRTDTQYF. CDR3 DNA sequence: TGCAGTTCAAAACTCGGGGTCCGCACAGATACGCAGTATTTT.

This clonotype came up a few times. The chain carries TRBV18 and TRBJ2-7; 9 nucleotides agree with TRBD1. From germline, CDR1 is KGHSH and CDR2 LQKENI. The junction had 3 bases not matched to a gene; V was cut back by 0 bases and J by 3 bases. CDR3 length: 15 amino acids. The CDR3 DNA follows: TGTGCCAGCTCACCACCGACAGGGGGAATCTACGAGCAGTACTTC. Amino acid sequence: CASSPPTGGIYEQYF.

A remark on this clonotype: Possible read error: a much larger clone is one base away. This chain links TRBV12-3 or TRBV12-4 with TRBJ2-7; no reliable D call. CDR3 length: 14 amino acids. V lost 4 bases and J 1 base, leaving 11 bases between the germline ends. The CDR3 region is CASSSDDYSYEQYF. DNA for the CDR3: TGTGCCAGCAGTTCCGATGATTATTCCTACGAGCAGTACTTC.

The chain has TRBV19 and TRBJ2-1; D might be TRBD1 (6 bases). Germline CDR1 is LNHDA and CDR2 is SQIVND (reference sequence). The V end was cut by 5 bases, the J end by 2 bases, with 16 bases between. CDR3 length: 16 residues. The CDR3 loop reads CASSYDRFGTYNEQFF. The DNA for the CDR3 is TGTGCCAGTAGTTACGACAGGTTTGGGACCTACAATGAGCAGTTCTTC.

The genes are TRBV20-1 and TRBJ2-7; 10 nucleotides line up with TRBD2. Germline V lookup: CDR1 DFQATT, CDR2 SNEGSKA (reference sequence). This CDR3 has 17 residues. V was clipped by 3 bases and J by 7 bases; unmatched bases: 18. Here the CDR3 reads CSASDYQRGGRDNEQYF. CDR3 in DNA: TGCAGTGCTAGTGATTACCAGCGGGGGGGCCGGGACAATGAGCAGTACTTC.

CDR3 loop: CASSLFLWGTQETQYF. DNA of the CDR3: TGTGCCAGCAGCTTATTTCTTTGGGGGACCCAAGAGACCCAGTACTTC. This sequence joins TRBV5-6 and TRBJ2-5; perhaps D is TRBD1 or TRBD2 (5 bases each). Trimming cost V 2 bases and J 1 base, with 15 bases left between them. Germline CDR1 SGHDT, CDR2 YYEEEE. The CDR3 extends over 16 amino acids.

This clonotype has only a few counts. The chain combines TRBV15 with TRBJ2-1; 9 positions agree with TRBD2. Germline assignment: CDR1 LNHNV and CDR2 YYDKDF (reference sequence). The CDR3 totals 17 residues. The V gene end was trimmed by 0 bases and the J gene end by 1 base; junction bases not matched to a gene: 4. CDR3 in amino acids: CATSRDLAGSSYNEQFF. DNA for the CDR3: TGTGCCACCAGCAGAGATCTAGCGGGGTCTTCCTACAATGAGCAGTTCTTC.

The CDR3 DNA reads TGCAGCGTTGATCGGGGGCAAGAGCAGTTCTTC. As protein: CSVDRGQEQFF. The rearrangement joins TRBV29-1 to TRBJ2-1; D may be TRBD1 or TRBD2 (6 bases each). V dropped 3 bases and J dropped 10 bases, with 10 bases sitting between them. Germline V gene data show CDR1 as SQVTM and CDR2 as ANQGSEA. This CDR3 region has 11 residues.

The rearrangement uses TRBV4-3 and TRBJ2-5; possibly TRBD2 for D (6 bases). The CDR3 is made up of 16 amino acids. Trimming cost V 0 bases and J 1 base, with 12 bases left between them. Germline CDR1 reads LGHNA; CDR2 reads YSLEER. CDR3: CASSQDPAGLQETQYF. The CDR3 DNA sequence: TGCGCCAGCAGCCAAGATCCAGCGGGCCTCCAAGAGACCCAGTACTTC.